This T cell receptor beta chain was sequenced during a study of cytomegalovirus exposure and HLA in healthy donors. Study-wide results and caveats: Researchers had no immune exposure information except CMV serostatus available.

In the PCR, 60 Vbeta and 13 Jbeta primers were used. Only in-frame clones appear in the TCRdb table, and some are missing; sequencing was by immunoSEQ multiplex PCR. This table has about 140,000 clones, around 81% appearing once. This clone was counted only a few times. Its antigen is not known. V gave up 4 bases and J gave up 7 bases; unmatched junction bases: 6. The CDR3 spans 15 residues. CDR1 and CDR2 (germline): MNHNS, SASEGT. Sequences were obtained from PBMCs. The source is a man aged 45 to 65 in good health and CMV-seronegative. The genes are TRBV6-1 and TRBJ1-5; 11 bases agree with TRBD1. This chain's CDR3 is CASSASDRGRQPQHF. The CDR3 DNA reads as TGTGCCAGCAGTGCCTCGGACAGGGGGCGGCAGCCCCAGCATTTT.